One sample yielded the 26 T cell receptor beta chains listed below, sequenced in a study of tumor-infiltrating lymphocytes in glioblastoma multiforme (dated by TCRdb to about 2017). The sequencer was an Illumina HiSeq 2500. TCRB libraries were constructed from RNA through three rounds of nested multiplex PCR following a modified ARM-PCR protocol with multiple V-beta primers and a C-beta primer. TCRdb ran its own pipeline on the public reads, namely fastp trimming at Q25 and MiXCR clone calling, and kept in-frame beta chains. For every CDR3 protein sequence, its rows merge into one entry that carries the most common genes and DNA. This sample gives approximately 12,000 distinct CDR3 sequences in total; approximately 70% of them show up just once. Together, the top ten hold over 25% of the sample. Sequenced sample: brain tumor tissue. Receptor source: a male donor with glioblastoma.

This clonotype was counted a single time. Mismatch with germline at one junction end may stem from a read error. V is TRBV12-3 or TRBV12-4 and J is TRBJ2-7; D ambiguous. This CDR3 spans 13 amino acids. The CDR3: CVSSYVESYEQYF. DNA for the CDR3: TGCGTCAGCAGCTATGTAGAGAGCTACGAGCAGTACTTC.

The chain is built from TRBV7-2 and TRBJ2-1, with 12 positions matching TRBD1. Germline V lookup: CDR1 SGHTA, CDR2 FQGNSA. The V and J ends lost 5 bases and 5 bases, in that order; junction bases with no gene match: 7. This CDR3 contains 16 residues. This CDR3 is CASSLGTGGLHNEQFF. The CDR3 DNA reads as TGTGCCAGCAGCCTCGGGACAGGGGGCCTCCACAATGAGCAGTTCTTC.

The V and J genes are TRBV6-1 and TRBJ2-3, with D possibly being TRBD1 (6 bases). The V and J ends lost 7 bases and 0 bases respectively, with 14 bases between them. The CDR3 covers 15 residues. Germline V gene sequence: CDR1 MNHNS, CDR2 SASEGT. CDR3 loop: CASKGEPGSTDTQYF. The CDR3, as DNA: TGTGCCAGCAAGGGGGAGCCAGGGAGCACAGATACGCAGTATTTT.

The V gene is TRBV5-4, the J gene TRBJ2-7; 7 bases match TRBD1. Germline V lookup: CDR1 SGHNT, CDR2 YYREEE (reference sequence). CDR3 length: 14 residues. The trim removed 1 base at V and 7 bases at J, leaving 8 bases unmatched. The CDR3 is CASSLMTGIGEQYF. The DNA of the CDR3 is TGTGCCAGCAGCTTGATGACAGGGATCGGGGAGCAGTACTTC.

V and J are TRBV11-2 and TRBJ2-3; D is unclear. Germline lookup yields CDR1 SGHAT and CDR2 FQNNGV. Trimming cost V 0 bases and J 12 bases, with 13 bases left between them. This CDR3 comprises 13 residues. CDR3 loop: CASSLEYGAAQYF. CDR3 in DNA: TGTGCCAGCAGCTTAGAGTATGGTGCCGCACAGTATTTT.

This clonotype was seen ten or more times. A single base separates this from a much larger clone, so it may be a read error. The chain couples TRBV29-1 to TRBJ2-1, with D maybe TRBD2 (6 bases). Trimming took off 7 bases at V and 8 bases at J, with 21 bases between the two ends. The CDR3 is 14 amino acids. Germline values: CDR1 SQVTM, CDR2 ANQGSEA. The CDR3 DNA sequence: TGCAGCGGGGGAGGTAGGGTTCAAGACGATGAGCAGTTCTTC. The encoded protein is CSGGGRVQDDEQFF.

The chain combines TRBV20-1 with TRBJ1-2, with 7 positions matching TRBD1. With V trimmed by 2 bases and J by 0 bases, 9 bases remained unmatched. Germline loops: CDR1 DFQATT, CDR2 SNEGSKA (reference sequence). The CDR3 totals 16 residues. Here the CDR3 DNA reads TGCAGTGCTAGACCGACTCCGGGACAGACTAACTATGGCTACACCTTC. Translating it yields CSARPTPGQTNYGYTF.

This sequence joins TRBV2 and TRBJ2-1, with 12 bases fitting TRBD2. V dropped 3 bases and J dropped 9; count of bases not matched to a gene: 9. The CDR3 spans 16 residues. Germline V CDR1 and CDR2: SNHLY, FYNNEI. CDR3 bases: TGTGCCAGCAGTGAGAGGGGACTAGCGGGCTCCGGTGAGCAGTTCTTC. It is translated as CASSERGLAGSGEQFF. The full variable domain, completed using reference TRBV2 and TRBJ2-1, is EPEVTQTPSHQVTQMGQEVILRCVPISNHLYFYWYRQILGQKVEFLVSFYNNEISEKSEIFDDQFSVERPDGSNFTLKIRSTKLEDSAMYFCASSERGLAGSGEQFFGPGTRLTVL.

Turning to this clonotype: This is likely a read error, given that the CDR3 carries no conserved phenylalanine or tryptophan at its end. The chain uses TRBV6-2 or TRBV6-3 and TRBJ2-1, with D perhaps TRBD1 (6 bases). This CDR3 is 13 amino acids long. Germline lookup yields CDR1 MNHEY and CDR2 SVGEGT. CDR3 bases: TGTGCCCGCAGGGACAAGAATAACAATGAGCAGTTCCTC. Translating gives CARRDKNNNEQFL.

Worth noting for this clonotype: The missing conserved phenylalanine or tryptophan at the end of this CDR3 makes a read error likely. V is TRBV4-2 and J is TRBJ1-2; 9 nucleotides align to TRBD1. CDR3 length: 17 amino acids. Germline V gene data show CDR1 as LGHNA and CDR2 as YNFKEQ. With 1 base clipped from V and 2 bases from J, the junction kept 8 bases outside the gene matches. The CDR3 DNA is TGTGCCAGCAGCCAAGGTGGGACAGGGCCAACGAACTATGGCTACACCGTC. Translating gives CASSQGGTGPTNYGYTV.

The chain joins TRBV10-3 to TRBJ1-4; TRBD1 aligns across 7 bases. This CDR3 is 15 amino acids long. CDR1 is ENHRY and CDR2 is SYGVKD in the germline V gene. The trim removed 5 bases at V and 14 bases at J, leaving 17 bases unmatched. This CDR3 reads CAISRSTGFNERLFF. The CDR3 nucleotides are TGTGCCATCAGTAGATCGACAGGGTTTAATGAAAGGCTGTTTTTT.

A word on this clonotype: An end of the junction does not agree with germline; a read error may underlie this. CDR3 region: CVSSSRVQGQNTWELFF. The CDR3 DNA follows: TGTGTCAGCAGCTCGAGGGTTCAGGGTCAGAATACCTGGGAGCTGTTTTTT. This chain links TRBV11-2 with TRBJ2-2; D tentatively reads TRBD1 or TRBD2 (5 bases each). The germline CDR1 and CDR2 sequences are SGHAT and FQNNGV. This CDR3 comprises 17 residues.

With respect to this clonotype: A read error may produce the germline difference seen at one junction end. The genes are TRBV11-2 and TRBJ2-2; TRBD2 might be the D (5 bases). The CDR3 runs to 14 residues. Germline V gene data show CDR1 as SGHAT and CDR2 as FQNNGV. CDR3 DNA: TGTGTCAGCAGTCACGTACTAGACCCCGGGGAGCTGTTTTTT. Translation: CVSSHVLDPGELFF.

Of note for this clonotype: A much more abundant neighbour one base away suggests this may be a read error. V is TRBV23-1 and J is TRBJ1-2; D remains ambiguous. TRBV23-1 is identified as an open reading frame with a role that is uncertain. CDR3 length: 14 residues. CDR3 loop: CPSGPTSADYGYTF. As DNA, the CDR3 is TGCCCCAGCGGGCCGACTTCGGCGGACTATGGCTACACCTTC.

About this clonotype: Given the absence of the conserved phenylalanine or tryptophan at the CDR3 end, a read error is likely. The chain joins TRBV6-1 to TRBJ2-7; no firm D call. Between the trimmed V and J ends, which lost 8 bases and 2 bases, there was a span of 13 bases. CDR3 length equals 13 residues. Looked up from germline, CDR1 is MNHNS and CDR2 is SASEGT. The CDR3 here is CASEERDTYEQYY. The CDR3 nucleotides read TGTGCCAGCGAGGAAAGGGATACCTACGAGCAGTACTAC.

The chain couples TRBV20-1 to TRBJ1-5; tentatively, D is TRBD1 (5 bases). The V end was cut by 1 base, the J end by 2 bases, with 18 bases between. Germline CDR1 and CDR2: DFQATT and SNEGSKA (reference sequence). The CDR3 consists of 17 residues. This CDR3 is CSARVFSGGMGNQPQHF. The DNA for the CDR3 is TGCAGTGCTAGAGTTTTTAGTGGGGGGATGGGCAATCAGCCCCAGCATTTT.

The chain recombines TRBV11-2 with TRBJ2-7; the match to TRBD2 covers 12 bases. Per germline, CDR1 SGHAT and CDR2 FQNNGV. The CDR3 sequence is 16 residues long. Trimming at V came to 7 bases and at J to 5 bases, leaving 12 bases not matched to a gene. CDR3 nucleotides: TGTGCCAGCACAGGACTAGCGGGAAGGTTCGGGGACGAGCAGTACTTC. Protein sequence: CASTGLAGRFGDEQYF.

This clonotype was seen many times. The chain has TRBV28 and TRBJ2-1; no clear D gene. This CDR3 contains 13 residues. V shed 4 bases and J shed 8 bases, with 12 bases lying between them. In germline, CDR1 is MDHEN, CDR2 SYDVKM. The CDR3 region has the DNA TGTGCCAGCAGTTCGGACCTCTGGGATGAGCAGTTCTTC. The encoded protein is CASSSDLWDEQFF.

Notes on this clonotype: An end of the junction does not agree with germline; a read error may underlie this. V is TRBV11-2 and J is TRBJ2-3; TRBD2 might be the D (7 bases). The CDR3 covers 14 residues. Germline CDR1 is SGHAT and CDR2 is FQNNGV. The CDR3, as DNA: TGTGCCAGCAGCTTACTAGGGGGGGAAGTTACGCAGTATTTC. Protein product: CASSLLGGEVTQYF.

As for this clonotype: Its ends do not fully match the called genes, so a read error is possible. The J gene is TRBJ2-1, the V gene TRBV10-1; 11 positions match TRBD2. Germline assignment: CDR1 WNHNN and CDR2 SYGVQD (reference sequence). This CDR3 comprises 16 residues. This chain's CDR3 is CASSESGTSGSTGQLF. CDR3 sequence (DNA): TGCGCCAGCAGTGAGTCTGGCACTAGCGGGAGCACTGGGCAGCTCTTC.

As concerns this clonotype: A much larger clone sits a single nucleotide away, making a read error possible. The missing conserved phenylalanine or tryptophan at the end of this CDR3 makes a read error likely. The chain uses TRBV5-1 and TRBJ2-7, with 11 bases aligning to TRBD1. V lost 7 bases and J lost 6; bases outside the gene matches: 9. There are 14 residues in the CDR3. The germline gives CDR1 SGHRS, CDR2 YFSETQ. CDR3 DNA sequence: TGCGCCAGCGGCCCAGGACAGGGGGCGGGCGAGCAGTACTAC. Its protein product is CASGPGQGAGEQYY.

V and J are TRBV6-1 and TRBJ2-1; 8 bases are a match to TRBD2. V was clipped by 10 bases and J by 5 bases; unmatched bases: 13. Germline V gene data show CDR1 as MNHNS and CDR2 as SASEGT. The CDR3 runs 15 residues. The CDR3 region has the DNA TGTGCCATTACGGGGGGGATAACCTTGAACAATGAGCAGTTCTTC. Its translation is CAITGGITLNNEQFF.

In regard to this clonotype: The junction departs from the called germline gene at one end, perhaps through a read error. The gene calls are TRBV11-2 and TRBJ2-2, with TRBD2 identical over 11 bases. The CDR3 is 16 amino acids. Germline V gene data show CDR1 as SGHAT and CDR2 as FQNNGV. The CDR3 DNA is TGTGCCAGCTCCGGACTAGCGGGCATAAATACCGGGGAGCTATTTTTT. Translating gives CASSGLAGINTGELFF.

In regard to this clonotype: Germline is not matched at one junction end, which may reflect a read error. This chain joins TRBV20-1 and TRBJ1-2; D remains unclear. Germline V CDR1 and CDR2: DFQATT, SNEGSKA (reference sequence). The CDR3 has 12 residues. The CDR3 bases are TGCGGTGCCAACGAACTTAACTATGGCTACACCTTC. It codes for CGANELNYGYTF.

This clonotype was picked up a small number of times. V and J are TRBV3-1 and TRBJ1-1, with 8 bases identical to TRBD1. The CDR3 sequence is 13 residues long. Germline V lookup: CDR1 LGHDT, CDR2 YNNKEL (reference sequence). V lost 6 bases, J lost 4 bases, and 4 bases stayed unmatched. The CDR3 DNA sequence: TGTGCCAGCAGGTATACAGGGGGCACTGAAGCTTTCTTT. Translated, it gives CASRYTGGTEAFF.

This clonotype was seen only a few times. At one end, the junction sequence differs from germline, possibly due to a read error. V usage is TRBV6-1 and J usage is TRBJ2-1; 12 bases line up with TRBD2. Germline CDR1 is MNHNS and CDR2 is SASEGT. This CDR3 is built from 17 residues. This CDR3 is CASSEDLAGGPSNEQFF. CDR3 DNA: TGTGCCAGCAGCGAAGACCTAGCGGGAGGGCCTTCCAATGAGCAGTTCTTC.